The next 12 T cell receptor beta chains were all read from a single sample in a study of blood T cell repertoires in COVID-19. TCRdb's table, derived via immunoSEQ multiplex PCR, lists solely in-frame clones and lacks some. The sample lists about 82,000 clones, around 80% occurring once. Sequences were obtained from peripheral blood. These receptors were collected from a woman aged 40 to 50 with active or convalescent COVID-19.

This clone came up a few times. The chain joins TRBV15 to TRBJ1-4; 7 bases match TRBD1. The germline gives CDR1 LNHNV, CDR2 YYDKDF (reference sequence). The CDR3 sequence is 15 residues long. V shed 0 bases, J shed 2 bases, and the junction held 0 bases outside the gene matches. The DNA of the CDR3 is TGTGCCACCAGCAGAGACAGGGGGACTAATGAAAAACTGTTTTTT. This codes for CATSRDRGTNEKLFF.

The chain employs TRBV19 and TRBJ2-7; 12 nucleotides agree with TRBD2. Trimming took 6 bases from V and 7 from J; bases not matched to a gene: 10. Germline V gene sequence: CDR1 LNHDA, CDR2 SQIVND (reference sequence). The CDR3 totals 15 residues. For the CDR3, the DNA is TGTGCCAGTAGCCTCTCTAGCGGGAGGGCCGGGGAGCAGTACTTC. Protein: CASSLSSGRAGEQYF.

This chain joins TRBV4-1 and TRBJ2-7; 12 nucleotides agree with TRBD2. Looked up from germline, CDR1 is MGHRA and CDR2 is YSYEKL. V trimming: 1 base; J trimming: 6 bases; junction bases outside the gene matches: 4. This CDR3 is 15 amino acids long. The CDR3 sequence is CASSQGLAGVGEQYF. Here the CDR3 DNA reads TGCGCCAGCAGCCAAGGACTAGCGGGAGTAGGCGAGCAGTACTTC.

The J gene is TRBJ1-6, the V gene TRBV18, with D maybe TRBD1 (6 bases). Germline CDR1 is KGHSH and CDR2 is LQKENI. CDR3 size: 16 residues. V gave up 1 base and J gave up 9 bases, with 16 bases separating them. The DNA for the CDR3 is TGTGCCAGCTCACCACAGGGGGTGGTAGGTGGTTCACCCCTCCACTTT. Its protein product is CASSPQGVVGGSPLHF.

The chain couples TRBV5-6 to TRBJ2-7; 9 nucleotides agree with TRBD1. The CDR3 extends over 15 amino acids. The germline gives CDR1 SGHDT, CDR2 YYEEEE. V trimming: 4 bases; J trimming: 4 bases; junction bases outside the gene matches: 9. This CDR3 reads CASSRGQGKSYEQYF. The CDR3 nucleotides read TGTGCCAGCAGCCGGGGACAGGGAAAATCGTACGAGCAGTACTTC.

A remark on this clone: The same CDR3 can be traced to other DNA sequences in this sample. CDR3 coding DNA: TGTGCTTCAACAGGGGGCAATGAAAAACTGTTTTTT. Translating gives CASTGGNEKLFF. V and J are TRBV28 and TRBJ1-4; 9 nucleotides match TRBD1. CDR3 length equals 12 residues. Germline V gene data show CDR1 as MDHEN and CDR2 as SYDVKM. Looking up the rest from reference TRBV28 and TRBJ1-4 gives the full variable domain: DVKVTQSSRYLVKRTGEKVFLECVQDMDHENMFWYRQDPGLGLRLIYFSYDVKMKEKGDIPEGYSVSREKKERFSLILESASTNQTSMYLCASTGGNEKLFFGSGTQLSVL.

This sequence joins TRBV11-1 and TRBJ2-7; 10 bases line up with TRBD1. With 2 bases clipped from V and 2 bases from J, the junction kept 3 bases outside the gene matches. This CDR3 comprises 15 residues. Germline V lookup: CDR1 SGHAT, CDR2 FQDESV (reference sequence). Here the CDR3 reads CASSLRQGAAYEQYF. The CDR3 region has the DNA TGTGCCAGCAGCTTACGACAGGGGGCCGCCTACGAGCAGTACTTC.

This rearrangement joins TRBV3-1 (or the pseudogene TRBV3-2) to TRBJ2-5, with a tentative D call TRBD2 (6 bases). Germline V lookup: CDR1 LGHDT, CDR2 YNNKEL (reference sequence). The germline V and J ends were trimmed by 4 bases and 4 bases, with 13 bases remaining between them. The CDR3 is 14 amino acids. CDR3 region: CASSLRGSLETQYF. As DNA, the CDR3 is TGTGCCAGCAGCCTTCGGGGGAGCCTAGAGACCCAGTACTTC.

The rearrangement links TRBV7-8 to TRBJ1-3; D ambiguous. The CDR3 loop spans 16 amino acids. V lost 4 bases to trimming and J lost 0 bases, with 13 bases between them. Germline V gives CDR1 SGHVS, CDR2 FQNEAQ. The CDR3 loop reads CASSSLAGPSGNTIYF. In nucleotides, the CDR3 is TGTGCCAGCAGCTCCCTCGCGGGTCCCTCTGGAAACACCATATATTTT. The whole variable domain, filled in from reference TRBV7-8 and TRBJ1-3, reads GAGVSQSPRYKVAKRGQDVALRCDPISGHVSLFWYQQALGQGPEFLTYFQNEAQLDKSGLPSDRFFAERPEGSVSTLKIQRTQQEDSAVYLCASSSLAGPSGNTIYFGEGSWLTVV.

This chain connects TRBV30 to TRBJ1-4, with 8 nucleotides matching TRBD1. The germline CDR1 and CDR2 sequences are GTSNPN and SVGIG (reference sequence). The CDR3 is 16 amino acids. Trimming at V came to 3 bases and at J to 0 bases, leaving 6 bases not matched to a gene. For the CDR3, the DNA is TGTGCCTGGAGCAGGGGGCTGGTCGCAACTAATGAAAAACTGTTTTTT. This encodes CAWSRGLVATNEKLFF.

This chain uses TRBV3-1 (or the pseudogene TRBV3-2) with TRBJ2-6; 13 bases map to TRBD2. V lost 2 bases to trimming and J lost 0 bases; unmatched junction nucleotides: 13. From germline, CDR1 is LGHDT and CDR2 YNNKEL (reference sequence). CDR3 size: 22 residues. The CDR3 is CASSQSLQTSGGRFSGANVLTF. The CDR3 nucleotides are TGTGCCAGCAGCCAAAGCTTACAGACTAGCGGGGGGCGCTTCTCTGGGGCCAACGTCCTGACTTTC.

The rearrangement joins TRBV14 to TRBJ2-7, with D perhaps matching TRBD1 (5 bases). CDR1 and CDR2 from the germline V gene are SGHDN and FVKESK. This CDR3 is built from 14 residues. The ends were cut back, 2 bases at V and 2 bases at J, with 10 bases in the middle. The CDR3: CASSQQGATYEQYF. In nucleotides, the CDR3 is TGTGCCAGCAGCCAACAGGGCGCAACCTACGAGCAGTACTTC. The whole variable domain, filled in from reference TRBV14 and TRBJ2-7, reads EAGVTQFPSHSVIEKGQTVTLRCDPISGHDNLYWYRRVMGKEIKFLLHFVKESKQDESGMPNNRFLAERTGGTYSTLKVQPAELEDSGVYFCASSQQGATYEQYFGPGTRLTVT.